Following are 32 T cell receptor beta chains from one sample sequenced in a study of T cells in Graves' hyperthyroidism and ophthalmopathy. Amplified TCR beta CDR3 regions derived from RNA transcripts. First-round RT-PCR of the TCR CDR3 relied on the HTBI primer set. TCRdb passed the multiplex PCR reads through MiXCR, listing each CDR3 protein once. The sample includes hundreds of thousands of distinct CDR3 sequences, 12% to 15% of them seen just once. The sample taken for sequencing was blood. These receptors originate from a woman aged 18-29 years with Graves' hyperthyroidism.

This clonotype has a count of ten or more. The junction and the germline gene differ at one end; a read error may be behind it. The V gene is TRBV27, the J gene TRBJ2-5; possible D gene TRBD1, 6 bases. CDR1 is MNHEY, CDR2 SMNVEV, per germline (reference sequence). The length of the CDR3 is 13 residues. The chain's CDR3 is CASSWTTGESQYF. The CDR3 nucleotides read TGTGCCAGCAGTTGGACGACAGGAGAGTCCCAGTACTTC.

This chain joins TRBV28 and TRBJ2-7, with 10 bases that match TRBD2. The germline V gene has CDR1 MDHEN and CDR2 SYDVKM. With 2 bases clipped from V and 0 bases from J, the junction kept 7 bases outside the gene matches. CDR3 length: 17 amino acids. CDR3 nucleotide sequence: TGTGCCAGCAGTTTAGAGTCTAGCGGGAGCCCCTCCTACGAGCAGTACTTC. Its translation: CASSLESSGSPSYEQYF. Looking up the rest from reference TRBV28 and TRBJ2-7 gives the full variable domain: DVKVTQSSRYLVKRTGEKVFLECVQDMDHENMFWYRQDPGLGLRLIYFSYDVKMKEKGDIPEGYSVSREKKERFSLILESASTNQTSMYLCASSLESSGSPSYEQYFGPGTRLTVT.

The chain uses TRBV15 and TRBJ1-4; tentative D call: TRBD1 (5 bases). V lost 1 base, J lost 3 bases, and 12 bases lay in between. The CDR3 has 16 amino acids. Germline CDR1 and CDR2: LNHNV and YYDKDF (reference sequence). In DNA form, the CDR3 reads TGTGCCACCAGCAGAGCTCGGGGCTCGGCTAATGAAAAACTGTTTTTT. Its translation is CATSRARGSANEKLFF.

This clonotype was recorded many times. The CDR3: CASSAMGQISTNEKLFF. CDR3 coding DNA: TGCGCCAGCAGCGCAATGGGACAGATATCAACTAATGAAAAACTGTTTTTT. The chain is built from TRBV5-1 and TRBJ1-4, with TRBD1 identical over 7 bases. The ends lost 4 bases at V and 0 bases at J; junction bases unmatched: 9. The length of the CDR3 is 17 residues. Germline loops: CDR1 SGHRS, CDR2 YFSETQ.

This clonotype has only a few counts. The chain carries TRBV5-1 and TRBJ2-1, with a tentative D call TRBD1 (5 bases). The CDR3 totals 15 residues. Trimming left V 0 bases short and J 6 bases short, with 13 bases between. The germline V gene has CDR1 SGHRS and CDR2 YFSETQ. The DNA of the CDR3 is TGCGCCAGCAGCTTGGTAGGGGCCACCGTCAATGAGCAGTTCTTC. It specifies CASSLVGATVNEQFF.

The J gene is TRBJ2-5, the V gene TRBV24-1, with 7 bases that match TRBD1. CDR1 KGHDR and CDR2 SFDVKD come from the germline V gene. Trimming cost V 7 bases and J 0 bases; bases outside gene matches: 1. The CDR3 has 13 amino acids. Here the CDR3 DNA reads TGTGCCACCAGGGACAGGAACCAAGAGACCCAGTACTTC. It encodes CATRDRNQETQYF.

This clonotype was counted ten times or more. The chain has TRBV6-1 and TRBJ1-5; no firm D call. The CDR3 consists of 15 residues. V lost 6 bases and J 4 bases, leaving 16 bases between the germline ends. Germline loops: CDR1 MNHNS, CDR2 SASEGT. CDR3 nucleotides: TGTGCCAGCAGGGCGATAGGAGGCGCGAATCAGCCCCAGCATTTT. Protein sequence: CASRAIGGANQPQHF.

The CDR3 is CSARDSGLVEKLFF. CDR3 bases: TGCAGTGCTAGAGATTCGGGGTTAGTTGAAAAACTGTTTTTT. The chain couples TRBV20-1 to TRBJ1-4, with D hard to call. The CDR3 consists of 14 residues. V was cut by 0 bases and J by 7 bases, with 12 bases left in between. Per germline, CDR1 DFQATT and CDR2 SNEGSKA (reference sequence).

The V and J genes are TRBV9 and TRBJ2-1, with a possible D match to TRBD1 (5 bases). From germline, CDR1 is SGDLS and CDR2 YYNGEE. This CDR3 contains 16 residues. Deletions cut 4 bases from V and 0 bases from J, with 14 bases between. The CDR3 coding sequence is TGTGCCAGCAGCCCTCTGCACAGGCCCTCCTACAATGAGCAGTTCTTC. This encodes CASSPLHRPSYNEQFF. Variable domain in full (rest from reference TRBV9 and TRBJ2-1): DSGVTQTPKHLITATGQRVTLRCSPRSGDLSVYWYQQSLDQGLQFLIQYYNGEERAKGNILERFSAQQFPDLHSELNLSSLELGDSALYFCASSPLHRPSYNEQFFGPGTRLTVL.

A few counts support this clonotype. The V gene is TRBV6-1, the J gene TRBJ2-7; 10 bases fit TRBD1. The junction had 4 bases not matched to a gene; V was cut back by 6 bases and J by 2 bases. Germline CDR1 MNHNS, CDR2 SASEGT. The CDR3 sequence is 14 residues long. CDR3 region: CASRRGQGAYEQYF. As DNA, the CDR3 is TGTGCCAGCAGAAGAGGACAGGGGGCCTACGAGCAGTACTTC.

The rearrangement links TRBV12-3 or TRBV12-4 to TRBJ2-7; 7 positions agree with TRBD1. The CDR3 is 13 residues long. With 3 bases clipped from V and 5 bases from J, the junction kept 4 bases outside the gene matches. CDR3 protein: CASSLVQGNEQYF. The DNA of the CDR3 is TGTGCCAGCAGTTTGGTACAGGGGAACGAGCAGTACTTC.

This clonotype was observed at least ten times. This chain connects TRBV7-9 to TRBJ2-7, with 7 bases that match TRBD2. Germline V gene lookup returns CDR1 SEHNR and CDR2 FQNEAQ (reference sequence). The V and J ends lost 2 bases and 3 bases, in that order; junction bases with no gene match: 13. The CDR3 consists of 17 residues. The DNA for the CDR3 is TGTGCCAGCAGCTTACAGTTCCCGGCAGGACTAGACTACGAGCAGTACTTC. Protein product: CASSLQFPAGLDYEQYF. Looking up the rest from reference TRBV7-9 and TRBJ2-7 gives the full variable domain: DTGVSQNPRHKITKRGQNVTFRCDPISEHNRLYWYRQTLGQGPEFLTYFQNEAQLEKSRLLSDRFSAERPKGSFSTLEIQRTEQGDSAMYLCASSLQFPAGLDYEQYFGPGTRLTVT.

This clonotype occurred many times. The chain's CDR3 is CASSQLAGDYEQYF. The CDR3 coding sequence is TGCGCCAGCAGCCAACTAGCGGGAGATTACGAGCAGTACTTC. The chain recombines TRBV4-3 with TRBJ2-7, with TRBD2 identical over 10 bases. With 2 bases clipped from V and 4 bases from J, the junction kept 2 bases outside the gene matches. Germline CDR1 reads LGHNA; CDR2 reads YSLEER. This CDR3 has 14 amino acids.

This clonotype was seen at least ten times. V and J are TRBV5-1 and TRBJ2-1, with 15 nucleotides matching TRBD2. V dropped 4 bases and J dropped 14; count of bases not matched to a gene: 10. This CDR3 is built from 15 residues. Germline CDR1 SGHRS, CDR2 YFSETQ. CDR3 DNA sequence: TGCGCCAGCAGCGCGGACGGACTAGCGGGAGGGGTGGAGTTCTTC. Its translation: CASSADGLAGGVEFF.

The chain is built from TRBV7-9 and TRBJ2-2, with D perhaps TRBD1 or TRBD2 (5 bases each). The CDR3 runs 14 residues. The V end lost 10 bases, the J end lost 8 bases, and 20 bases lay between the germline ends. Germline CDR1 reads SEHNR; CDR2 reads FQNEAQ (reference sequence). CDR3 nucleotides: TGTGCCAACGGGGCTGATCCCGTTTCTGGGGAGCTGTTTTTT. Protein sequence: CANGADPVSGELFF.

In this sample, this clonotype turned up a few times. The J gene is TRBJ2-1, the V gene TRBV20-1; D uncertain. CDR1 is DFQATT, CDR2 SNEGSKA, per germline (reference sequence). Trimming took off 2 bases at V and 4 bases at J, with 9 bases between the two ends. This CDR3 spans 13 amino acids. The CDR3 spells CSARFELYNEQFF. The CDR3 coding sequence is TGCAGTGCTAGATTTGAGCTATACAATGAGCAGTTCTTC.

The sample holds many counts of this clonotype. The chain recombines TRBV7-9 with TRBJ2-1, with D perhaps TRBD2 (7 bases). There are 15 residues in the CDR3. V was trimmed by 5 bases and J by 5 bases, leaving 16 bases between them. From germline, CDR1 is SEHNR and CDR2 FQNEAQ (reference sequence). DNA of the CDR3: TGTGCCAGCAGCGGGGGGGCGGCCGGGGACAATGAGCAGTTCTTC. Translation gives CASSGGAAGDNEQFF.

A few counts support this clonotype. The chain recombines TRBV11-3 with TRBJ2-1, with 8 bases aligning to TRBD2. CDR1 and CDR2 from the germline V gene are SGHNT and YENEEA. The CDR3 is 15 residues long. The V gene end was trimmed by 0 bases and the J gene end by 3 bases; junction bases not matched to a gene: 1. The CDR3 here is CASSLDGRDYNEQFF. CDR3 nucleotide sequence: TGTGCCAGCAGCTTAGACGGGAGGGACTACAATGAGCAGTTCTTC. Based on the CDR3 plus reference TRBV11-3 and TRBJ2-1, the full variable domain is EAGVVQSPRYKIIEKKQPVAFWCNPISGHNTLYWYLQNLGQGPELLIRYENEEAVDDSQLPKDRFSAERLKGVDSTLKIQPAELGDSAVYLCASSLDGRDYNEQFFGPGTRLTVL.

This chain joins TRBV28 and TRBJ1-4, with D unresolved. Germline CDR1 is MDHEN and CDR2 is SYDVKM. This CDR3 region has 10 residues. V lost 7 bases to trimming and J lost 3 bases, with 0 bases between them. The CDR3 protein is CASTNEKLFF. The CDR3 nucleotides read TGTGCCAGCACTAATGAAAAACTGTTTTTT.

This clonotype was recorded many times. The chain carries TRBV3-1 and TRBJ1-2; D might be TRBD1 (5 bases). The CDR3 sequence is 13 residues long. Germline V lookup: CDR1 LGHDT, CDR2 YNNKEL (reference sequence). V was trimmed by 1 base and J by 4 bases, leaving 7 bases between them. The DNA for the CDR3 is TGTGCCAGCAGCCAAGTGGGGGGCTATGGCTACACCTTC. It codes for CASSQVGGYGYTF. The whole variable domain, filled in from reference TRBV3-1 and TRBJ1-2, reads DTAVSQTPKYLVTQMGNDKSIKCEQNLGHDTMYWYKQDSKKFLKIMFSYNNKELIINETVPNRFSPKSPDKAHLNLHINSLELGDSAVYFCASSQVGGYGYTFGSGTRLTVV.

This clonotype was seen repeatedly, ten times or more. V and J are TRBV3-1 and TRBJ2-6; tentatively, D is TRBD1 or TRBD2 (5 bases each). Germline V gene lookup returns CDR1 LGHDT and CDR2 YNNKEL (reference sequence). CDR3 size: 15 residues. The V and J ends lost 3 bases and 2 bases respectively, with 8 bases between them. For the CDR3, the DNA is TGTGCCAGCAGCCATGGGGGTACTGGGGCCAACGTCCTGACTTTC. It translates to CASSHGGTGANVLTF.

The table lists this clonotype with many counts. V gene TRBV7-3 combines with J gene TRBJ2-5; 7 nucleotides line up with TRBD2. The J segment lost 3 bases and the V segment lost 1 base, leaving 5 bases of the junction unmatched. This CDR3 has 15 residues. Germline V gene data show CDR1 as SGHTA and CDR2 as FQGTGA. CDR3 protein: CASSLMGGREETQYF. CDR3 nucleotide sequence: TGTGCCAGCAGCTTAATGGGCGGGAGAGAAGAGACCCAGTACTTC.

This clonotype was counted many times. V usage is TRBV27 and J usage is TRBJ1-1, with TRBD1 matching over 7 bases. CDR3 length: 14 residues. J was trimmed by 1 base and V by 5 bases; bases with no gene match: 4. Looked up from germline, CDR1 is MNHEY and CDR2 is SMNVEV (reference sequence). The CDR3 here is CASSSGTANTEAFF. The CDR3 DNA reads TGTGCCAGCAGTAGCGGGACAGCGAACACTGAAGCTTTCTTT.

This chain uses TRBV5-1 with TRBJ1-4; D gene unclear. From germline, CDR1 is SGHRS and CDR2 YFSETQ. This CDR3 spans 15 amino acids. V lost 5 bases and J lost 8, with 19 bases in between. CDR3 region: CASRPLEASSEKLFF. In nucleotides, the CDR3 is TGCGCCAGCAGACCCCTCGAGGCCTCGAGCGAAAAACTGTTTTTT.

The chain couples TRBV20-1 to TRBJ1-1, with D hard to call. This CDR3 has 12 amino acids. V was clipped by 3 bases and J by 7 bases, with 12 bases between them. Looked up from germline, CDR1 is DFQATT and CDR2 is SNEGSKA (reference sequence). CDR3 in amino acids: CSARAEGLEAFF. The CDR3 nucleotides read TGCAGTGCTAGGGCTGAGGGCCTTGAAGCTTTCTTT.

The chain combines TRBV20-1 with TRBJ2-1; the match to TRBD2 covers 8 bases. V lost 3 bases and J lost 8; bases outside the gene matches: 12. Germline values: CDR1 DFQATT, CDR2 SNEGSKA (reference sequence). The CDR3 has 15 amino acids. The DNA for the CDR3 is TGCAGTGCTAGGCTTGCGGGAGGCCTTATATATGAGCAGTTCTTC. Amino acids: CSARLAGGLIYEQFF.

V gene TRBV29-1 combines with J gene TRBJ1-1; TRBD1 might be the D (6 bases). V was pared by 4 bases and J by 1 base, with 16 bases between. CDR3 length: 15 residues. The V gene's germline CDR1 is SQVTM and CDR2 ANQGSEA. In DNA, the CDR3 is TGCAGCGTTGCAAGGGCAGGGGCTAAGAACACTGAAGCTTTCTTT. This codes for CSVARAGAKNTEAFF. Based on the CDR3 plus reference TRBV29-1 and TRBJ1-1, the full variable domain is SAVISQKPSRDICQRGTSLTIQCQVDSQVTMMFWYRQQPGQSLTLIATANQGSEATYESGFVIDKFPISRPNLTFSTLTVSNMSPEDSSIYLCSVARAGAKNTEAFFGQGTRLTVV.

The chain combines TRBV12-3 or TRBV12-4 with TRBJ1-5; TRBD1 matches 8 bases. Trimming removed 5 bases from V and 3 bases from J; junction bases left unmatched: 6. The CDR3 is 15 residues long. The CDR3 sequence: CASSRDRRVNQPQHF. The CDR3 coding sequence is TGTGCCAGCAGTCGGGACAGGCGGGTCAATCAGCCCCAGCATTTT.

This clonotype has ten or more counts. This rearrangement joins TRBV20-1 to TRBJ1-1; D is uncertain. Trimming took off 3 bases at V and 1 base at J, with 12 bases between the two ends. This CDR3 has 14 residues. In germline, CDR1 is DFQATT, CDR2 SNEGSKA (reference sequence). The CDR3 region is CSASRWQKNTEAFF. In DNA, the CDR3 is TGCAGTGCTAGTCGTTGGCAGAAGAACACTGAAGCTTTCTTT.

There are a few counts of this clonotype. The genes are TRBV2 and TRBJ2-1; D is perhaps TRBD2 (6 bases). The CDR3 loop spans 15 amino acids. Germline V gene data show CDR1 as SNHLY and CDR2 as FYNNEI. V lost 7 bases and J lost 0, with 13 bases in between. The CDR3 DNA follows: TGTGCCAGCACTTCGGGGGTTATCTCCTACAATGAGCAGTTCTTC. Its translation is CASTSGVISYNEQFF.

This clonotype was seen a handful of times. The V call is TRBV18, the J call TRBJ1-6, with 8 bases identical to TRBD1. The CDR3 has 16 residues. The junction had 13 bases not matched to a gene; V was cut back by 5 bases and J by 10 bases. The germline gives CDR1 KGHSH, CDR2 LQKENI. CDR3 nucleotides: TGTGCCAGCTCATCAGGGACAGGAGTTGTTTCCTCACCCCTCCACTTT. Protein: CASSSGTGVVSSPLHF.

This clonotype appeared many times. The CDR3 spells CASSLTREGRGEQFF. CDR3 in DNA: TGTGCCAGCAGCTTAACGCGGGAGGGCCGGGGTGAGCAGTTCTTC. V gene TRBV7-3 combines with J gene TRBJ2-1; 9 bases are a match to TRBD2. The CDR3 is 15 residues long. V was clipped by 0 bases and J by 9 bases; unmatched bases: 6. The germline gives CDR1 SGHTA, CDR2 FQGTGA.